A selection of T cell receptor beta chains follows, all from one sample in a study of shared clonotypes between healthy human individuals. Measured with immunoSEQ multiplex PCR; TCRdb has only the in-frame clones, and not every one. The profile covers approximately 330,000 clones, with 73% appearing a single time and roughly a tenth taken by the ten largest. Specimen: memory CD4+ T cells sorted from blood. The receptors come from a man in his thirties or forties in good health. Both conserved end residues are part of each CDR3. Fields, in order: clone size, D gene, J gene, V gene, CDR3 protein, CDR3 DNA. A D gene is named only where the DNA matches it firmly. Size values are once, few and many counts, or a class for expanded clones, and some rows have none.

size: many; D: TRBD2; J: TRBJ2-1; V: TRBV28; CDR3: CASSRSGTSISQQFF; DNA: TGTGCCAGCAGTCGATCCGGGACTAGCATTTCCCAGCAGTTCTTC
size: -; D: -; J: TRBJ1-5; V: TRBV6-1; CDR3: CASSGVFGLNQPQHF; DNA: TGTGCCAGCAGTGGTGTTTTCGGCCTTAATCAGCCCCAGCATTTT
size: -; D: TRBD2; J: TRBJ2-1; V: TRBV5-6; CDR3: CASSWRTSGSNEQFF; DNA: TGTGCCAGCAGCTGGAGGACTAGCGGGAGTAATGAGCAGTTCTTC
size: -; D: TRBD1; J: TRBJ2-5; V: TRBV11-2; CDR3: CASSIGQGEETQYF; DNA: TGTGCCAGCAGCATAGGACAGGGCGAAGAGACCCAGTACTTC
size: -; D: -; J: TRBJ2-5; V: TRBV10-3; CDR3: CAISAGDAETQYF; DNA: TGTGCCATCAGTGCAGGGGACGCGGAGACCCAGTACTTC
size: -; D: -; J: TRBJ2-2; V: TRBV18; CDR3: CASSPSGNTGELFF; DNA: TGTGCCAGCTCACCGTCGGGCAACACCGGGGAGCTGTTTTTT
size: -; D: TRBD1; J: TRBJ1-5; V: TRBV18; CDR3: CASSSGQGVGQPQHF; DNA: TGTGCCAGCTCTTCGGGACAGGGTGTAGGACAGCCCCAGCATTTT
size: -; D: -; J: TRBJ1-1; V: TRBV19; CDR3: CASRIKRDTEAFF; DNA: TGTGCCAGTAGGATCAAGAGGGACACTGAAGCTTTCTTT
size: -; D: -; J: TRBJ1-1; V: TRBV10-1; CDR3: CASSRGAAREAFF; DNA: TGCGCCAGCAGTAGGGGCGCAGCCCGAGAAGCTTTCTTT
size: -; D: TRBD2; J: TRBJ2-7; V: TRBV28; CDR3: CATKPGTSGSTYEQYF; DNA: TGTGCCACCAAACCCGGGACTAGCGGGAGCACCTACGAGCAGTACTTC
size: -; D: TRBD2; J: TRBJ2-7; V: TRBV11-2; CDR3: CASSRGLAAHYEQYF; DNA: TGTGCCAGCAGCAGGGGACTAGCGGCACACTACGAGCAGTACTTC
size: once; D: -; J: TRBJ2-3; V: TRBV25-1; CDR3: CASTTTGLSTDTQYF; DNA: TGTGCCAGCACAACGACGGGTCTTAGCACAGATACGCAGTATTTT
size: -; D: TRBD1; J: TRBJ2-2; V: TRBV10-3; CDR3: CATHTGTGSLTGELFF; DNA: TGTGCCACCCATACCGGGACAGGGTCACTCACCGGGGAGCTGTTTTTT
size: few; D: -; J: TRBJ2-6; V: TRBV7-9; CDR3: CASSLADFSRTVLTF; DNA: TGTGCCAGCAGCTTAGCTGACTTCTCCCGGACCGTCCTGACTTTC
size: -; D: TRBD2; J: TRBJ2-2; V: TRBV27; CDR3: CASSLKREYPGELFF; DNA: TGTGCCAGCAGTTTAAAGCGGGAGTATCCCGGGGAGCTGTTTTTT
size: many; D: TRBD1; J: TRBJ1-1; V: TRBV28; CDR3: CASSLLLGTGVNRAFF; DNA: TGTGCCAGCAGTTTATTGCTCGGGACAGGGGTAAATCGAGCTTTCTTT
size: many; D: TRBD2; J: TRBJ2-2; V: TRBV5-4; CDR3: CAISPPGTRSVGELFF; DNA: TGTGCCATTTCCCCCCCCGGGACTAGGTCGGTCGGGGAGCTGTTTTTT
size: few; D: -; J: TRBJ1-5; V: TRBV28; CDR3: CASSRDGNQPQHF; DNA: TGTGCCAGCAGTAGGGACGGAAATCAGCCCCAGCATTTT
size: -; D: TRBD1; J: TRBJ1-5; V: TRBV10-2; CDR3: CASSRDREDQPQHF; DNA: TGCGCCAGCAGCCGCGACAGGGAAGATCAGCCCCAGCATTTT